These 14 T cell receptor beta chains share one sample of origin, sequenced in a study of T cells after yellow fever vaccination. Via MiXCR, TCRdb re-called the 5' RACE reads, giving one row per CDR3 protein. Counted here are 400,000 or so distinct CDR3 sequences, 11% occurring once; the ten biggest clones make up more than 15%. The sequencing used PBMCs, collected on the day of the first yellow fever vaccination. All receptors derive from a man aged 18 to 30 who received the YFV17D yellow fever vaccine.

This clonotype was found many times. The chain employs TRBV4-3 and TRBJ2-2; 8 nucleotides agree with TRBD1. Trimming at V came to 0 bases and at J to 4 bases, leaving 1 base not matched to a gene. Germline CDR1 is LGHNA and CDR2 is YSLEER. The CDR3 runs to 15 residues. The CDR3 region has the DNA TGCGCCAGCAGCCAAGAGGGACAGGTCACCGGGGAGCTGTTTTTT. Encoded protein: CASSQEGQVTGELFF.

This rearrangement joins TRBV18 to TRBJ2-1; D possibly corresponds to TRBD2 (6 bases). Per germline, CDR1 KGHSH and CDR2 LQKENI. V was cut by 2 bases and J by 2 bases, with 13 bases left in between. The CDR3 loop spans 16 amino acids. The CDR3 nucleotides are TGTGCCAGCTCACCAATTCTTGGGGAGGCCTACAATGAGCAGTTCTTC. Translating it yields CASSPILGEAYNEQFF. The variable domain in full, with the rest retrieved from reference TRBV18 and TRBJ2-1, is NAGVMQNPRHLVRRRGQEARLRCSPMKGHSHVYWYRQLPEEGLKFMVYLQKENIIDESGMPKERFSAEFPKEGPSILRIQQVVRGDSAAYFCASSPILGEAYNEQFFGPGTRLTVL.

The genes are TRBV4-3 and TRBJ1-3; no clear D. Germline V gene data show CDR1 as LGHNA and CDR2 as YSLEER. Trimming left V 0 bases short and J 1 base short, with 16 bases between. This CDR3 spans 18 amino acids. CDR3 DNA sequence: TGCGCCAGCAGCCAAGATCGGTACGGGGTTTCATCTGGAAACACCATATATTTT. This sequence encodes CASSQDRYGVSSGNTIYF.

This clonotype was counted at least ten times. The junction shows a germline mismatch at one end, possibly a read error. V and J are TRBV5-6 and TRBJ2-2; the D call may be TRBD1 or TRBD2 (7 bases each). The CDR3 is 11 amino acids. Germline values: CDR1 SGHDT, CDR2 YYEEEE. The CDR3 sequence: CASSSGGACSF. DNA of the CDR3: TGTGCCAGCAGCTCAGGGGGGGCGTGCTCTTTT.

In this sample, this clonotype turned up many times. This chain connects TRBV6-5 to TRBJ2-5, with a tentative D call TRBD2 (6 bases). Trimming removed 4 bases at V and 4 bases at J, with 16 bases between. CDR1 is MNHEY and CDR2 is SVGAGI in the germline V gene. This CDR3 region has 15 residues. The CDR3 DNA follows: TGTGCCAGCAGTTCCCGGGCTACCGGGGGAGAGACCCAGTACTTC. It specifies CASSSRATGGETQYF.

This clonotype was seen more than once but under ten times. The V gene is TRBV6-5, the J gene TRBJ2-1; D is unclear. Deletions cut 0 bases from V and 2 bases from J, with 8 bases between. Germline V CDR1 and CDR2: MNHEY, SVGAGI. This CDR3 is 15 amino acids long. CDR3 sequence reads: CASSYSPETYNEQFF. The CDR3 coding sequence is TGTGCCAGCAGTTACTCCCCAGAAACCTACAATGAGCAGTTCTTC.

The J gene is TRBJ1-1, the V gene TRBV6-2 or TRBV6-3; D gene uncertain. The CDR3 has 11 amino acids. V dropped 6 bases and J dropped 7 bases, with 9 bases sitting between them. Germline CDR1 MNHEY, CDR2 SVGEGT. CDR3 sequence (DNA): TGTGCCAGCAGCCGGACTTTTGAAGCTTTCTTT. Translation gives CASSRTFEAFF.

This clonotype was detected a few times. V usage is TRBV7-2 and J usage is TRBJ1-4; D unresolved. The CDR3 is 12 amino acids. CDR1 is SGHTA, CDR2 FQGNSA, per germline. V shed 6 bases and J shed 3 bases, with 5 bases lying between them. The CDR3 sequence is CASRAPNEKLFF. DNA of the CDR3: TGTGCCAGCAGGGCTCCTAATGAAAAACTGTTTTTT.

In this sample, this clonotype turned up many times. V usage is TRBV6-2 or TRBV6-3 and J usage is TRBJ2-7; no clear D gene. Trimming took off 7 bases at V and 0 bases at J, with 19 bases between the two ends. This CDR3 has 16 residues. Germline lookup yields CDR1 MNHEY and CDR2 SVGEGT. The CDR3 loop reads CASTPSSFVSSYEQYF. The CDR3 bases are TGTGCCAGCACTCCATCCTCCTTTGTCTCCTCCTACGAGCAGTACTTC.

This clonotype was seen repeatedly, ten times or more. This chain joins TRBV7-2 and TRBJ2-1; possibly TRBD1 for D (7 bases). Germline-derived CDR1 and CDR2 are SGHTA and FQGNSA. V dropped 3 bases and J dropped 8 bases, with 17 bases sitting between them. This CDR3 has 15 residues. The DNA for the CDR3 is TGTGCCAGCAGCTTCTACAGGGGAGGTGGGCATGAGCAGTTCTTC. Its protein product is CASSFYRGGGHEQFF.

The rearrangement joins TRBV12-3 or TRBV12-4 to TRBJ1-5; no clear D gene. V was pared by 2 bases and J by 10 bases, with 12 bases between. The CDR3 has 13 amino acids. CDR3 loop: CASSLSRETPQHF. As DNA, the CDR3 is TGTGCCAGCAGTTTATCTCGGGAAACCCCCCAGCATTTT.

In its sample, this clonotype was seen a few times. The CDR3 sequence: CASSRDSGYQETQYF. Here the CDR3 DNA reads TGTGCCAGCAGCCGGGATAGCGGGTACCAAGAGACCCAGTACTTC. The chain carries TRBV11-3 and TRBJ2-5; TRBD2 matches at 7 bases. Germline trimming cut 5 bases from V and 0 bases from J; bases unmatched to any gene: 6. The CDR3 consists of 15 residues. The V gene's germline CDR1 is SGHNT and CDR2 YENEEA.

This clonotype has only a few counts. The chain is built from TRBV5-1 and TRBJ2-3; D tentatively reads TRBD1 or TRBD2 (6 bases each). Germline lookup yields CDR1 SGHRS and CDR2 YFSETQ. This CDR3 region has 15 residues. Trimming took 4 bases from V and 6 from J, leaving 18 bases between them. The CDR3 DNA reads TGCGCCAGCAGCAGGGGGACTCCAAGAGCGGATACGCAGTATTTT. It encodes CASSRGTPRADTQYF.

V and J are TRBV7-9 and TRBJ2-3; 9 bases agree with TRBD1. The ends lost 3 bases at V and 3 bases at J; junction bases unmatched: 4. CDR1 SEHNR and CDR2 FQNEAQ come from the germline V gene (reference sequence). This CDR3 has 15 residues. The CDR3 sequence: CASSFPQGATDTQYF. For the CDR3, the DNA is TGTGCCAGCAGCTTTCCACAGGGGGCAACAGATACGCAGTATTTT.